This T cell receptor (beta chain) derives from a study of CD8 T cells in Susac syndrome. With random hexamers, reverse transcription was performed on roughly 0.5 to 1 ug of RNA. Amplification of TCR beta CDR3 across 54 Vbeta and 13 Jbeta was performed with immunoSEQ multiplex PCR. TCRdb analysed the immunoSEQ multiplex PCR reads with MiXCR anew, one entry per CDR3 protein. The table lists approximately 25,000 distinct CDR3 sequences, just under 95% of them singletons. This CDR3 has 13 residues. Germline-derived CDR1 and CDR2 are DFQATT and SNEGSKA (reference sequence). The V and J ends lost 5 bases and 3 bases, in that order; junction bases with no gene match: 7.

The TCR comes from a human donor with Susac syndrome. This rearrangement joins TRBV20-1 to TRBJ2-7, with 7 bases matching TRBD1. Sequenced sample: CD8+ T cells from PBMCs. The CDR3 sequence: CSAGGQPDYEQYF. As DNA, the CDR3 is TGCAGTGCTGGGGGACAGCCAGACTACGAGCAGTACTTC.